These 29 T cell receptor beta chains were sequenced from one sample in a study of identical twins. TCRdb ran MiXCR on the 5' RACE reads and lists one entry per CDR3 protein. The sample lists 450,000 or so distinct CDR3 sequences, approximately 15% occurring once. The same sample was also used in a study of yellow fever vaccine responses in identical twins.

What was sequenced was CD4+ T cells sorted from blood. These receptors came from a woman between 18 and 29 years old in good health.

This clonotype was detected many times. The V and J genes are TRBV7-9 and TRBJ2-2; TRBD1 matches 9 bases. The CDR3 is 15 amino acids. V was pared by 1 base and J by 4 bases, with 1 base of the junction left unmatched. CDR1 and CDR2 (germline): SEHNR, FQNEAQ (reference sequence). The CDR3 region is CASSLGTGVTGELFF. Written as DNA, the CDR3 is TGTGCCAGCAGCTTAGGGACAGGGGTCACCGGGGAGCTGTTTTTT.

This clonotype came up many times. The chain joins TRBV12-3 or TRBV12-4 to TRBJ1-2; a weak D match, TRBD1 (6 bases). The CDR3 totals 13 residues. V lost 5 bases and J 6 bases, leaving 13 bases between the germline ends. CDR3 loop: CASSIRSGDGYTF. In DNA form, the CDR3 reads TGTGCCAGCAGTATACGATCAGGGGATGGCTACACCTTC.

The rearrangement links TRBV12-3 or TRBV12-4 to TRBJ1-3, with TRBD1 matching over 7 bases. This CDR3 comprises 15 residues. V trimming: 5 bases; J trimming: 2 bases; junction bases outside the gene matches: 6. The CDR3 spells CASSRRTGAGNTIYF. The CDR3 DNA sequence: TGTGCCAGCAGTCGTCGAACAGGGGCTGGAAACACCATATATTTT.

This clonotype was observed a handful of times. This rearrangement joins TRBV29-1 to TRBJ2-3; no definite D call. CDR1 and CDR2 from the germline V gene are SQVTM and ANQGSEA. The CDR3 covers 12 residues. Trimming stripped 4 bases from V and 4 bases from J, with 9 bases between. CDR3 residues: CSVAGRADTQYF. The DNA of the CDR3 is TGCAGCGTTGCGGGCCGCGCAGATACGCAGTATTTT.

The rearrangement links TRBV7-6 to TRBJ2-7, with TRBD2 matching over 10 bases. Per the germline V gene, CDR1 is SGHVS and CDR2 is FNYEAQ. V shed 5 bases and J 5 bases; nucleotides not matched to a gene: 12. The length of the CDR3 is 16 residues. The CDR3 region has the DNA TGTGCCAGCAGCCCGGAAACGCGGGGACTAGCGAACGAGCAGTACTTC. Translated: CASSPETRGLANEQYF.

V usage is TRBV5-1 and J usage is TRBJ2-7; perhaps D is TRBD1 or TRBD2 (5 bases each). Deletions cut 2 bases from V and 2 bases from J, with 14 bases between. This CDR3 contains 15 residues. CDR1 and CDR2 (germline): SGHRS, YFSETQ. The CDR3 loop is CASSLSWDPTYEQYF. CDR3 nucleotides: TGCGCCAGCAGCTTATCTTGGGACCCCACCTACGAGCAGTACTTC.

This clonotype came up a few times. The chain carries TRBV15 and TRBJ1-5, with 7 bases fitting TRBD1. The CDR3 has 14 residues. Germline-derived CDR1 and CDR2 are LNHNV and YYDKDF (reference sequence). J lost 6 bases, V lost 5 bases, and 7 bases had no gene match. The CDR3 here is CATSGSGGSQPQHF. CDR3 DNA sequence: TGTGCCACCAGCGGATCAGGGGGTAGTCAGCCCCAGCATTTT.

V gene TRBV29-1 combines with J gene TRBJ2-3; no clear D. The V gene lost 4 bases and the J gene lost 0 bases, with 11 bases spanning the gap. Looked up from germline, CDR1 is SQVTM and CDR2 is ANQGSEA. CDR3 size: 14 residues. CDR3 in amino acids: CSVVSRSSTDTQYF. The CDR3 DNA is TGCAGCGTTGTTAGCAGGTCTAGCACAGATACGCAGTATTTT.

This clonotype was picked up a small number of times. The chain carries TRBV6-2 or TRBV6-3 and TRBJ2-5; weak D call: TRBD1 (6 bases). Germline CDR1 reads MNHEY; CDR2 reads SVGEGT. This CDR3 spans 13 amino acids. The V end was cut by 7 bases, the J end by 4 bases, with 13 bases between. CDR3 bases: TGTGCCAGCAAAACAGGGAAACGAGAGACCCAGTACTTC. Its translation: CASKTGKRETQYF.

This clonotype was picked up a small number of times. The CDR3 DNA reads TGCGCCAGCAGCGATTTACCGGGGCCGGAGCGCGAGCAGTACTTC. Translating it yields CASSDLPGPEREQYF. The chain combines TRBV5-1 with TRBJ2-7; D may be TRBD1 or TRBD2 (5 bases each). The CDR3 loop spans 15 amino acids. The V gene lost 4 bases and the J gene lost 6 bases, with 20 bases spanning the gap. Per germline, CDR1 SGHRS and CDR2 YFSETQ.

The rearrangement uses TRBV27 and TRBJ1-5; D call uncertain. Trimming removed 6 bases from V and 9 bases from J, with 15 bases in between. Germline loops: CDR1 MNHEY, CDR2 SMNVEV (reference sequence). The CDR3 spans 13 residues. This CDR3 is CASSPSWRMPQHF. CDR3 DNA sequence: TGTGCCAGCAGCCCGTCGTGGAGGATGCCCCAGCATTTT.

The rearrangement uses TRBV7-3 and TRBJ2-2, with TRBD1 identical over 8 bases. Trimming cost V 6 bases and J 5 bases; bases outside gene matches: 11. The V gene's germline CDR1 is SGHTA and CDR2 FQGTGA. The CDR3 has 16 amino acids. CDR3 DNA: TGTGCCAGCAGGATTATTACAGGGGGTAGGACCGGGGAGCTGTTTTTT. Protein product: CASRIITGGRTGELFF.

J is TRBJ2-5 and V is TRBV5-1; possibly TRBD1 or TRBD2 for D (5 bases each). The CDR3 has 13 amino acids. The germline V gene has CDR1 SGHRS and CDR2 YFSETQ. V was shortened by 4 bases and J by 5 bases, with 12 bases between the two germline ends. CDR3 in DNA: TGCGCCAGCAGCCACGGGGCGGTGGAGACCCAGTACTTC. Its translation: CASSHGAVETQYF.

Only a few counts were recorded for this clonotype. The chain links TRBV7-2 to TRBJ2-2, with 7 positions matching TRBD1. V was pared by 5 bases and J by 5 bases, with 8 bases of the junction left unmatched. The CDR3 sequence is 15 residues long. CDR1 and CDR2 (germline): SGHTA, FQGNSA. CDR3 in amino acids: CASSPRQGTTGELFF. CDR3 in DNA: TGTGCCAGCAGCCCCCGACAGGGTACGACCGGGGAGCTGTTTTTT.

The chain recombines TRBV7-2 with TRBJ2-7; 7 nucleotides match TRBD1. Losses at the gene ends were 7 bases for V and 1 base for J; bases not matched to a gene: 10. Germline assignment: CDR1 SGHTA and CDR2 FQGNSA. The CDR3 has 15 amino acids. The CDR3 spells CASMGDRAISYEQYF. The DNA for the CDR3 is TGTGCCAGCATGGGCGACAGGGCAATATCCTACGAGCAGTACTTC.

With respect to this clonotype: An end of the junction differs from the germline gene, which may be a read error. This rearrangement joins TRBV7-3 to TRBJ1-3; D is undetermined. Germline-derived CDR1 and CDR2 are SGHTA and FQGTGA. The CDR3 loop spans 16 amino acids. This CDR3 is CVSSLDAGSGRNTIYF. In DNA, the CDR3 is TGTGTCAGCAGCTTAGATGCTGGGAGCGGAAGAAACACCATATATTTT.

This clonotype showed up just a few times. The rearrangement joins TRBV11-2 to TRBJ2-1, with D perhaps assigned TRBD1 or TRBD2 (5 bases each). This CDR3 is 18 amino acids long. CDR1 is SGHAT and CDR2 is FQNNGV in the germline V gene. V gave up 0 bases and J gave up 4 bases, with 19 bases separating them. CDR3 sequence reads: CASSLELGPGTKYNEQFF. The CDR3 DNA is TGTGCCAGCAGCTTAGAATTGGGTCCCGGGACGAAATACAATGAGCAGTTCTTC.

The chain has TRBV5-1 and TRBJ2-5; TRBD1 aligns across 10 bases. Germline CDR1 reads SGHRS; CDR2 reads YFSETQ. CDR3 length equals 15 residues. The V gene end was trimmed by 4 bases and the J gene end by 5 bases; junction bases not matched to a gene: 8. CDR3 in DNA: TGCGCCAGCAGCCGTGGACAGGGGGGGAAGGAGACCCAGTACTTC. This gives the protein CASSRGQGGKETQYF.

The chain carries TRBV7-2 and TRBJ2-1; 10 bases fit TRBD2. V gave up 6 bases and J gave up 2 bases; unmatched junction bases: 4. Per the germline V gene, CDR1 is SGHTA and CDR2 is FQGNSA. The CDR3 is 15 amino acids. In DNA form, the CDR3 reads TGTGCCAGCAGGTCGAGCGGGGGGGCCTACAATGAGCAGTTCTTC. Translating it yields CASRSSGGAYNEQFF. The whole variable domain, remainder taken from reference TRBV7-2 and TRBJ2-1, is GAGVSQSPSNKVTEKGKDVELRCDPISGHTALYWYRQSLGQGLEFLIYFQGNSAPDKSGLPSDRFSAERTGGSVSTLTIQRTQQEDSAVYLCASRSSGGAYNEQFFGPGTRLTVL.

The V call is TRBV2, the J call TRBJ2-2; TRBD2 matches at 8 bases. This CDR3 is 14 amino acids long. The V and J ends lost 7 bases and 2 bases, in that order; junction bases with no gene match: 3. CDR1 SNHLY and CDR2 FYNNEI come from the germline V gene. The CDR3 DNA reads as TGTGCCAGCAAACTAGCGGTAAACACCGGGGAGCTGTTTTTT. Translated, it gives CASKLAVNTGELFF.

This clonotype has at least ten counts. The chain carries TRBV5-1 and TRBJ1-3; 7 positions match TRBD1. V shed 0 bases, J shed 3 bases, and the junction held 3 bases outside the gene matches. The CDR3 has 15 amino acids. The germline CDR1 and CDR2 sequences are SGHRS and YFSETQ. The CDR3 nucleotides are TGCGCCAGCAGCTTGGGACAGGGACGTGGAAACACCATATATTTT. Protein sequence: CASSLGQGRGNTIYF.

This clonotype was observed a few times. The chain uses TRBV5-1 and TRBJ2-2, with 8 bases fitting TRBD2. The germline V gene encodes CDR1 SGHRS and CDR2 YFSETQ. After removal of 3 bases from V and 6 bases from J, the junction contained 10 bases not matched to a gene. The CDR3 totals 16 residues. CDR3 loop: CASSWGTSKMSGELFF. The DNA for the CDR3 is TGCGCCAGCAGCTGGGGGACTAGTAAGATGTCCGGGGAGCTGTTTTTT.

This clonotype was observed a handful of times. V and J are TRBV5-1 and TRBJ1-1; no definite D call. The CDR3 is 14 amino acids. The V gene's germline CDR1 is SGHRS and CDR2 YFSETQ. The V gene lost 2 bases and the J gene lost 0 bases, with 8 bases spanning the gap. This chain's CDR3 is CASSFEYMNTEAFF. In nucleotides, the CDR3 is TGCGCCAGCAGCTTCGAGTACATGAACACTGAAGCTTTCTTT.

This clonotype appeared a few times. This rearrangement joins TRBV10-3 to TRBJ2-1, with TRBD2 matching 9 bases. CDR3 size: 16 residues. Germline trimming cut 3 bases from V and 0 bases from J; bases unmatched to any gene: 3. The germline gives CDR1 ENHRY, CDR2 SYGVKD. The CDR3 region is CAISEPSGASYNEQFF. CDR3 bases: TGTGCCATCAGTGAACCTAGCGGGGCCTCCTACAATGAGCAGTTCTTC.

In the case of this clonotype: A much larger clone lies one base from this, so it may be a read error. The chain recombines TRBV11-2 with TRBJ2-2, with D perhaps matching TRBD2 (6 bases). From germline, CDR1 is SGHAT and CDR2 FQNNGV. V was trimmed by 3 bases and J by 9 bases, leaving 14 bases between them. The CDR3 length is 14 residues. The CDR3 sequence is CASSFGLLTWELFF. The CDR3 DNA reads as TGTGCCAGCAGCTTTGGACTACTGACCTGGGAGCTGTTTTTT. Complete variable domain (other parts from reference TRBV11-2 and TRBJ2-2): EAGVAQSPRYKIIEKRQSVAFWCNPISGHATLYWYQQILGQGPKLLIQFQNNGVVDDSQLPKDRFSAERLKGVDSTLKIQPAKLEDSAVYLCASSFGLLTWELFFGEGSRLTVL.

The table lists this clonotype with many counts. V is TRBV4-1 and J is TRBJ2-5; D gene uncertain. The V gene's germline CDR1 is MGHRA and CDR2 YSYEKL. The CDR3 runs 15 residues. Trimming stripped 0 bases from V and 1 base from J, with 9 bases between. CDR3 protein: CASSQEGSIQETQYF. As DNA, the CDR3 is TGCGCCAGCAGCCAAGAAGGTTCCATCCAAGAGACCCAGTACTTC.

This chain joins TRBV6-1 and TRBJ2-1; 10 bases agree with TRBD2. The CDR3 length is 15 residues. The junction had 5 bases not matched to a gene; V was cut back by 1 base and J by 8 bases. The V gene's germline CDR1 is MNHNS and CDR2 SASEGT. The CDR3 nucleotides read TGTGCCAGCAGTGAAGGTACTAGCGGGGCCTATGAGCAGTTCTTC. Residues: CASSEGTSGAYEQFF.

This clonotype was picked up a small number of times. The rearrangement uses TRBV6-5 and TRBJ2-7; 12 nucleotides match TRBD2. Germline assignment: CDR1 MNHEY and CDR2 SVGAGI. This CDR3 region has 15 residues. Unmatched junction bases numbered 4, after V lost 4 bases and J lost 3 bases. The DNA of the CDR3 is TGTGCCAGCAGTTCGCCGGGACTAGCGGGCTACGAGCAGTACTTC. Amino acids: CASSSPGLAGYEQYF.

This clonotype occurred a few times. V usage is TRBV5-1 and J usage is TRBJ2-2; TRBD2 matches at 15 bases. The CDR3 length is 18 residues. V dropped 2 bases and J dropped 3; count of bases not matched to a gene: 5. Germline assignment: CDR1 SGHRS and CDR2 YFSETQ. The CDR3 DNA reads TGCGCCAGCAGCTTTGGGACTAGCGGGGGGCCCCACACCGGGGAGCTGTTTTTT. This codes for CASSFGTSGGPHTGELFF.